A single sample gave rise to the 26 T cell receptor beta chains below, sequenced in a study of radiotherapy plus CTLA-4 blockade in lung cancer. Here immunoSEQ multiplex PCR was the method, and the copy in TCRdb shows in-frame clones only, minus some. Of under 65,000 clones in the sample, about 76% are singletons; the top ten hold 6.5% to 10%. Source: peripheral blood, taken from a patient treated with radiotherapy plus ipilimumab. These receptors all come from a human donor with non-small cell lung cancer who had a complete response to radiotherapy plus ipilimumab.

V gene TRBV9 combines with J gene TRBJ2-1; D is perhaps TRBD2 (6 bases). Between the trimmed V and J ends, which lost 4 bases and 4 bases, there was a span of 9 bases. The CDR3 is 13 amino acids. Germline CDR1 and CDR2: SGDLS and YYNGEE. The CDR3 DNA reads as TGTGCCAGCAGCCCCGGGACTTACAATGAGCAGTTCTTC. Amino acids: CASSPGTYNEQFF.

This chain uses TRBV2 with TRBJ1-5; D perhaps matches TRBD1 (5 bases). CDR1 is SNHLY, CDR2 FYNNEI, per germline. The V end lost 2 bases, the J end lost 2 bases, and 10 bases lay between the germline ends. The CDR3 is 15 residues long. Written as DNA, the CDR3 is TGTGCCAGCAGTGAATTGGGCAGGGGCAATCAGCCCCAGCATTTT. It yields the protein CASSELGRGNQPQHF.

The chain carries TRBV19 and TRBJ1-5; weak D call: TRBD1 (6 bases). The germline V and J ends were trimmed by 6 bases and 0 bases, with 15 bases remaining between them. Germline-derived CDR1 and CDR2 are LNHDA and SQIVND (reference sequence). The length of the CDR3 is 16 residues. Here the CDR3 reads CASSRGPINSNQPQHF. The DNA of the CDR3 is TGTGCCAGTAGCAGGGGACCGATAAATAGCAATCAGCCCCAGCATTTT.

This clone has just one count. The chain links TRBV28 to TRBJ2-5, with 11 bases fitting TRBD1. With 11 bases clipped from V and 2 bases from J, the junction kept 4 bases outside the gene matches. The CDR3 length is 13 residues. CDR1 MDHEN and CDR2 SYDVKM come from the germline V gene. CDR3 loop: CASGTGGQETQYF. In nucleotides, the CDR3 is TGTGCCTCCGGGACAGGGGGTCAAGAGACCCAGTACTTC.

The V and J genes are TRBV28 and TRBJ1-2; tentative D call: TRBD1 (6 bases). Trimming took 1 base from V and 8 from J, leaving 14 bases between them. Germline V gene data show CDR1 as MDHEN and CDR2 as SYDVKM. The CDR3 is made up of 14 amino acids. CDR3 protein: CASSLLGQGRGYTF. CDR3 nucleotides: TGTGCCAGCAGTTTATTAGGGCAGGGGCGAGGCTACACCTTC.

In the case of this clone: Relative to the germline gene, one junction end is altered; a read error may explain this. CDR3 amino acids: CASRLGGATRAQHF. DNA for the CDR3: TGTGCCAGCCGTTTAGGAGGGGCAACTCGGGCCCAGCATTTT. The rearrangement joins TRBV28 to TRBJ1-5, with a possible D match to TRBD1 (5 bases). Germline-derived CDR1 and CDR2 are MDHEN and SYDVKM. The CDR3 length is 14 residues.

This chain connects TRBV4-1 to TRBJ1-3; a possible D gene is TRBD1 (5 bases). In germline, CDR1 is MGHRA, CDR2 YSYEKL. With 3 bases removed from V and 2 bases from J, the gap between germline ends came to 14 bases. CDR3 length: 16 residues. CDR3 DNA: TGCGCCAGCAGCCAGAGGGCAGGGAGGACTGGAAACACCATATATTTT. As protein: CASSQRAGRTGNTIYF.

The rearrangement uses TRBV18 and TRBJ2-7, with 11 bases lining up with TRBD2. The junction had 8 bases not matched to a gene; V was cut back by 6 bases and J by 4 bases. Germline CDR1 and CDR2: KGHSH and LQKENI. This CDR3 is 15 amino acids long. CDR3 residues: CASSIAGGPEYEQYF. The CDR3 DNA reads TGTGCCAGCTCGATAGCGGGGGGGCCGGAATACGAGCAGTACTTC.

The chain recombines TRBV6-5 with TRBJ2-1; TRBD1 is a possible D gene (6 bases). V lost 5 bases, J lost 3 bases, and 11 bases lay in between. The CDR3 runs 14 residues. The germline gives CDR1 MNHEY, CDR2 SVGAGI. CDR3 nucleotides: TGTGCCAGCAGTAAAGGACAGAGCTACAATGAGCAGTTCTTC. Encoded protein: CASSKGQSYNEQFF.

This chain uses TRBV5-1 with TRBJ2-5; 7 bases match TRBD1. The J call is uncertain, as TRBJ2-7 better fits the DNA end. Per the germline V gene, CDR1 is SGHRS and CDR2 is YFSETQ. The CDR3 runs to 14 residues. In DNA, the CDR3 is TGCGCCAGCAGCTCGGGACAGCCTAACTACGAGCAGTACTTC. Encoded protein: CASSSGQPNYEQYF.

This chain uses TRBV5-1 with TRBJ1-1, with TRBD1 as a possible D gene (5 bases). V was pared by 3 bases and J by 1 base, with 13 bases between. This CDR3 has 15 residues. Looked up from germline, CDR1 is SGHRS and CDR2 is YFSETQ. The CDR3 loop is CASSSGRRGNTEAFF. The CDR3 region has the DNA TGCGCCAGCAGCTCCGGACGGAGGGGGAACACTGAAGCTTTCTTT.

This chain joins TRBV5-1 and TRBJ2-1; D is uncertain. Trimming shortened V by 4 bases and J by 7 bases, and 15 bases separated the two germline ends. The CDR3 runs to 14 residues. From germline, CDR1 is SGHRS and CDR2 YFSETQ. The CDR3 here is CASSTGPPGNEQFF. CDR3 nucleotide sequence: TGCGCCAGCAGCACCGGCCCGCCCGGGAATGAGCAGTTCTTC.

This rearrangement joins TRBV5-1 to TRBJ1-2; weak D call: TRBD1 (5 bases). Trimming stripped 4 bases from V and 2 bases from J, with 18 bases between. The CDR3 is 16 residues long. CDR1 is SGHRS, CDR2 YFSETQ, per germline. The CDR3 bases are TGCGCCAGCAGCCCGGACGGACAAGACAAGAACTATGGCTACACCTTC. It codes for CASSPDGQDKNYGYTF. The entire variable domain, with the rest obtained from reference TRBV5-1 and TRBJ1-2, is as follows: KAGVTQTPRYLIKTRGQQVTLSCSPISGHRSVSWYQQTPGQGLQFLFEYFSETQRNKGNFPGRFSGRQFSNSRSEMNVSTLELGDSALYLCASSPDGQDKNYGYTFGSGTRLTVV.

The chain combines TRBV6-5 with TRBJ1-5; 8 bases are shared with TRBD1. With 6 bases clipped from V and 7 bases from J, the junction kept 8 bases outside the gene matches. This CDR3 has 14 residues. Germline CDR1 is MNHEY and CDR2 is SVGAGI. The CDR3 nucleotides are TGTGCCAGCAGCAATGGACAGGGATGGCAGCCCCAGCATTTT. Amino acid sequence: CASSNGQGWQPQHF.

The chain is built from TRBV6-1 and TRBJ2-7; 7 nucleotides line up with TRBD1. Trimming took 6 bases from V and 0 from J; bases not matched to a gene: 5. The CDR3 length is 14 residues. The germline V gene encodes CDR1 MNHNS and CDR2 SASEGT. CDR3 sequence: CASRPTGTSYEQYF. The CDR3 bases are TGTGCCAGCAGGCCGACAGGGACCTCCTACGAGCAGTACTTC.

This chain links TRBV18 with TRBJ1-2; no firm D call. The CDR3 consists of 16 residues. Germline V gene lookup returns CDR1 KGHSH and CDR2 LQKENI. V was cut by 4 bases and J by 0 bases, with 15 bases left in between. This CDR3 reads CASSRLMGEANYGYTF. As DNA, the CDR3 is TGTGCCAGCTCACGACTGATGGGAGAAGCTAACTATGGCTACACCTTC.

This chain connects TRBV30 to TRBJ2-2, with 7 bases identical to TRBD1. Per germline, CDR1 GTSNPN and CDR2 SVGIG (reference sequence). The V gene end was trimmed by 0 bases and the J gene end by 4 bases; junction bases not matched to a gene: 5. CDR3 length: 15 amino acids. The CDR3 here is CAWSVQGPRTGELFF. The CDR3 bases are TGTGCCTGGAGTGTACAGGGGCCGCGCACCGGGGAGCTGTTTTTT.

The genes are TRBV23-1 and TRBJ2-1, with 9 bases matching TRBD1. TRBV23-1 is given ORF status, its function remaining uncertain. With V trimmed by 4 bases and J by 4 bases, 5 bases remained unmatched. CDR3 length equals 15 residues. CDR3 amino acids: CASSRPGQGYNEQFF. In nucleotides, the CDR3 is TGCGCCAGCAGTCGGCCAGGACAGGGGTACAATGAGCAGTTCTTC.

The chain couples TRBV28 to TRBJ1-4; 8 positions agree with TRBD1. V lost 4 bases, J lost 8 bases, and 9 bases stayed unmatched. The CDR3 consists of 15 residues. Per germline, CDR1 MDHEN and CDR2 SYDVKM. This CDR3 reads CASSSVQGEGEKLFF. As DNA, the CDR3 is TGTGCCAGCAGTTCCGTACAGGGGGAGGGGGAAAAACTGTTTTTT.

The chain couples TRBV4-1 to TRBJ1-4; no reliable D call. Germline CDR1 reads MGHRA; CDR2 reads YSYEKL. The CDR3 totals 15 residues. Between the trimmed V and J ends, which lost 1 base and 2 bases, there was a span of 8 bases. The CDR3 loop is CASSQAWLTNEKLFF. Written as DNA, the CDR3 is TGCGCCAGCAGCCAAGCTTGGCTTACTAATGAAAAACTGTTTTTT.

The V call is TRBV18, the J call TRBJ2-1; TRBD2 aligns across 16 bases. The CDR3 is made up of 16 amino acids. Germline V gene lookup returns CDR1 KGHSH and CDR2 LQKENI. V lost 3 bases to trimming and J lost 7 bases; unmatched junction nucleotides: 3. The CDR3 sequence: CASSPPGLAGGNEQFF. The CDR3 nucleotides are TGTGCCAGCTCACCCCCGGGACTAGCGGGAGGGAATGAGCAGTTCTTC.

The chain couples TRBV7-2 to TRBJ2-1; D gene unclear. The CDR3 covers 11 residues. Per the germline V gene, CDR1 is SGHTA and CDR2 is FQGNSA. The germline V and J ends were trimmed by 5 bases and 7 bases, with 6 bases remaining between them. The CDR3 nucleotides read TGTGCCAGCAGCCCTTCTAATGAGCAGTTCTTC. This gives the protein CASSPSNEQFF.

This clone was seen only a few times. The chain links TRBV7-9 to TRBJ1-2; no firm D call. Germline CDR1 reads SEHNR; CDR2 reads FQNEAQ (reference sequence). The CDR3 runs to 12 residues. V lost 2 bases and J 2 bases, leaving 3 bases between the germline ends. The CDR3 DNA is TGTGCCAGCAGCTTACAGAACTATGGCTACACCTTC. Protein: CASSLQNYGYTF.

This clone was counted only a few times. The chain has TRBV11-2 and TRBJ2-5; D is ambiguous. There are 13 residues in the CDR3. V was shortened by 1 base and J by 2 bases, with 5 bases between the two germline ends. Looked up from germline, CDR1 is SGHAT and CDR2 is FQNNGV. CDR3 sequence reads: CASSLAVQETQYF. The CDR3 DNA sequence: TGTGCCAGCAGCTTAGCGGTTCAAGAGACCCAGTACTTC.

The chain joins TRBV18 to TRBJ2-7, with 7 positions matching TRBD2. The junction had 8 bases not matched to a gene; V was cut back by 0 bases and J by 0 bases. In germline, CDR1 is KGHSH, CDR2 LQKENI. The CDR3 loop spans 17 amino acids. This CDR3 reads CASSPPGTTAGSYEQYF. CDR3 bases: TGTGCCAGCTCACCACCGGGGACTACAGCGGGCTCCTACGAGCAGTACTTC.

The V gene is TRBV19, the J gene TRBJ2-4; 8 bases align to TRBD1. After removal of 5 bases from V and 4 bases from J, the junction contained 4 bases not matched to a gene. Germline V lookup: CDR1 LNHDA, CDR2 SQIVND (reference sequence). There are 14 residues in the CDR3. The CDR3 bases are TGTGCCAGTAGTGGGTGGGACAGGAAAAACATTCAGTACTTC. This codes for CASSGWDRKNIQYF.